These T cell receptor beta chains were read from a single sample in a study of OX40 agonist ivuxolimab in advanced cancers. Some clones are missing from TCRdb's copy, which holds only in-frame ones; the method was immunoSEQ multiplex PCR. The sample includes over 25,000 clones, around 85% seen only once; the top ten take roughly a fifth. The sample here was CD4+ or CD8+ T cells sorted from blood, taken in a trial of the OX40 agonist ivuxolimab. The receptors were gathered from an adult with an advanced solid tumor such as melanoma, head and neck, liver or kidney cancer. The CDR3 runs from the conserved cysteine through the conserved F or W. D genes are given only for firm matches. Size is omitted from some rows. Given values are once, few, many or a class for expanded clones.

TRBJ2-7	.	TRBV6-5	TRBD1	CASSYGQGAYEQYF	TGTGCCAGCAGTTACGGACAGGGGGCCTACGAGCAGTACTTC
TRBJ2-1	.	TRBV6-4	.	CASRPGGRDYNEQFF	TGTGCCAGCAGACCCGGGGGGCGGGACTACAATGAGCAGTTCTTC
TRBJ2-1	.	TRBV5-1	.	CASSLGVGTSYNEQFF	TGCGCCAGCAGCTTGGGGGTGGGAACCTCCTACAATGAGCAGTTCTTC
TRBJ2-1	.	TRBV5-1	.	CASSFGGGLHEQFF	TGCGCCAGCAGCTTTGGGGGGGGCTTGCATGAGCAGTTCTTC
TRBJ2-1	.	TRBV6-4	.	CASSDSDLSNEQFF	TGTGCCAGCAGTGACTCAGACCTCAGCAATGAGCAGTTCTTC
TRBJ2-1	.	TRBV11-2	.	CASSFVQNSYNEQFF	TGTGCCAGCAGCTTCGTACAGAACTCCTACAATGAGCAGTTCTTC
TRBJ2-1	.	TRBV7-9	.	CASSLTGYDRRSGNEQFF	TGTGCCAGCAGCTTAACAGGCTACGACAGGAGATCAGGGAATGAGCAGTTCTTC
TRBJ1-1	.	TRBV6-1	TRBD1	CASTQQGAWTEAFF	TGTGCCAGCACCCAACAGGGGGCTTGGACTGAAGCTTTCTTT
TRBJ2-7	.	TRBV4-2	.	CASSQDSGSAYEQYF	TGTGCCAGCAGCCAAGATTCGGGATCCGCCTACGAGCAGTACTTC
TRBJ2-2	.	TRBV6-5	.	CASGQFPGELFF	TGTGCCAGCGGGCAATTTCCCGGGGAGCTGTTTTTT
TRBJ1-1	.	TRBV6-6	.	CASSPTHGVNTEAFF	TGTGCCAGCAGTCCCACACACGGGGTGAACACTGAAGCTTTCTTT
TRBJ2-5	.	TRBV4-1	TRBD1	CASSPNGQGGMEETQYF	TGCGCCAGCAGCCCCAACGGACAGGGCGGAATGGAAGAGACCCAGTACTTC
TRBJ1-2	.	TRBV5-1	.	CASSLYGEAYGYTF	TGCGCCAGCAGCTTGTATGGGGAGGCCTATGGCTACACCTTC
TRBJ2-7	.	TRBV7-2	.	CASSLAVADYEQYF	TGTGCCAGCAGCTTAGCGGTGGCGGACTACGAGCAGTACTTC
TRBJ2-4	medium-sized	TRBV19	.	CASSIGSGQIQYF	TGTGCCAGTAGTATAGGGTCAGGTCAAATTCAGTACTTC
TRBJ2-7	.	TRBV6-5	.	CASSYMAGDSYEQYF	TGTGCCAGCAGTTACATGGCAGGGGATAGCTACGAGCAGTACTTC
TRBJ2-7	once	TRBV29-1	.	CSVEGTADYEQYF	TGCAGCGTTGAAGGGACAGCTGACTACGAGCAGTACTTC
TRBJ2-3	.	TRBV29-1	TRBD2	CSVEDGQRGVRDTQYF	TGCAGCGTTGAAGATGGTCAGCGGGGGGTGCGAGATACGCAGTATTTT
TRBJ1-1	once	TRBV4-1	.	CASSQDTVSEAFF	TGCGCCAGCAGCCAAGATACGGTGTCTGAAGCTTTCTTT
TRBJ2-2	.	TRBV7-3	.	CASSSNTGELFF	TGTGCCAGCAGCTCCAACACCGGGGAGCTGTTTTTT
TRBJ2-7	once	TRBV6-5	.	CASSYSPRDHEQYF	TGTGCCAGCAGTTATTCCCCCAGGGACCACGAGCAGTACTTC
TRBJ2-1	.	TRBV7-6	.	CASSPKESGRGSSNEQFF	TGTGCCAGCAGCCCAAAGGAGTCGGGGCGGGGTAGTAGCAATGAGCAGTTCTTC
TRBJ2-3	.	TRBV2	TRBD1	CASSERQGLNTQYF	TGTGCCAGCAGTGAACGACAGGGCTTGAATACGCAGTATTTT
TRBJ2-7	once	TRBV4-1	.	CASSQVDGISYEQYF	TGCGCCAGCAGCCAAGTCGACGGTATCTCCTACGAGCAGTACTTC
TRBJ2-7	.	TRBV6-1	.	CASSQQGTYEQYF	TGTGCCAGCAGCCAACAGGGTACCTACGAGCAGTACTTC
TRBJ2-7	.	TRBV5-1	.	CASSLGTSSYEQYF	TGCGCCAGCAGCTTGGGTACTAGCTCCTACGAGCAGTACTTC